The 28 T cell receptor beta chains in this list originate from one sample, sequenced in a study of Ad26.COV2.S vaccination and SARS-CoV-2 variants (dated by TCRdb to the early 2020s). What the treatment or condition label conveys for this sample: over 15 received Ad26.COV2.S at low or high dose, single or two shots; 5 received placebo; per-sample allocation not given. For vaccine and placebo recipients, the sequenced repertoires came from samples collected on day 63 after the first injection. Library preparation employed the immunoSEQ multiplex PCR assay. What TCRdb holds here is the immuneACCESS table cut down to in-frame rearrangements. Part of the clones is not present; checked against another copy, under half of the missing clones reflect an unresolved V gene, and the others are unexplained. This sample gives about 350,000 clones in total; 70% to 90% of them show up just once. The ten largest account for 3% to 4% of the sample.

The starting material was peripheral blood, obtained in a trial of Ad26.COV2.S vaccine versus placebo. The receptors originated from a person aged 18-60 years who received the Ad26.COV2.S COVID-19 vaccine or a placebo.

The DNA for the CDR3 is TGCGCCAGCAGCCAAGTATTAGGGGTTCAAGAGACCCAGTACTTC. Encoded protein: CASSQVLGVQETQYF. This chain joins TRBV4-3 and TRBJ2-5; weak D call: TRBD1 (5 bases). Germline CDR1 LGHNA, CDR2 YSLEER. The CDR3 sequence is 15 residues long. V lost 1 base and J 2 bases, leaving 11 bases between the germline ends.

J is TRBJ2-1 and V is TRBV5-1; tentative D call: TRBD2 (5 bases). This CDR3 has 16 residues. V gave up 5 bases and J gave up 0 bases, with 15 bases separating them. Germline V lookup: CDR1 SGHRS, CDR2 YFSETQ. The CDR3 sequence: CASSRSGRDSYNEQFF. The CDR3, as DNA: TGCGCCAGCAGTCGGTCCGGACGGGACTCCTACAATGAGCAGTTCTTC.

The CDR3 DNA is TGTGCCAGCAGCTCAATCCGGGACGGAACCTACGAGCAGTACTTC. It encodes CASSSIRDGTYEQYF. The rearrangement joins TRBV7-2 to TRBJ2-7; either TRBD1 or TRBD2 may supply D (5 bases each). The CDR3 totals 15 residues. Germline CDR1 and CDR2: SGHTA and FQGNSA. V was cut by 4 bases and J by 2 bases, with 15 bases left in between.

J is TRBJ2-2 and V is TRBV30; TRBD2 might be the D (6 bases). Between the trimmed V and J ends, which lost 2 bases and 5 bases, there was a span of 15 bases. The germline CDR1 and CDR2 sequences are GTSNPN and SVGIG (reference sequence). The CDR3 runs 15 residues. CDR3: CAWSSGGITTGELFF. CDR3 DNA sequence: TGTGCCTGGAGTTCTGGCGGGATAACAACCGGGGAGCTGTTTTTT.

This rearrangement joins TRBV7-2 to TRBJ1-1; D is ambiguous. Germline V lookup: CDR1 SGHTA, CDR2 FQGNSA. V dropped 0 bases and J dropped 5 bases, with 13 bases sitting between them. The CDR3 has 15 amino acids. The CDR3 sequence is CASSLAQVVGTEAFF. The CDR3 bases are TGTGCCAGCAGCTTAGCTCAGGTAGTTGGGACTGAAGCTTTCTTT.

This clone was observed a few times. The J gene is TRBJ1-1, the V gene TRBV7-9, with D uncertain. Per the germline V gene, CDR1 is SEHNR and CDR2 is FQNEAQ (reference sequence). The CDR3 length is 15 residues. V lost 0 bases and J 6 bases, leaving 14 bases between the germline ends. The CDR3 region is CASSLAKGTGAEAFF. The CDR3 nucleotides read TGTGCCAGCAGCTTAGCAAAGGGTACTGGGGCTGAAGCTTTCTTT.

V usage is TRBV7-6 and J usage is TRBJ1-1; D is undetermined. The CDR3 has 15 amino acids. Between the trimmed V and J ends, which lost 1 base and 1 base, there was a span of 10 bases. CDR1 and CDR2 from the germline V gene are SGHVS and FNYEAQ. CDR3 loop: CASSLGSSGNTEAFF. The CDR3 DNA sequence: TGTGCCAGCAGCTTAGGTTCTTCAGGGAACACTGAAGCTTTCTTT.

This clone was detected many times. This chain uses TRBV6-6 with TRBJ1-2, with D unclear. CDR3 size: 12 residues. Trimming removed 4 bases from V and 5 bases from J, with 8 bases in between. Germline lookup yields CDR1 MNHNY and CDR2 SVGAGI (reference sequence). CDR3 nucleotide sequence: TGTGCCAGCAGTTTCGAGCCTTATGGCTACACCTTC. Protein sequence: CASSFEPYGYTF.

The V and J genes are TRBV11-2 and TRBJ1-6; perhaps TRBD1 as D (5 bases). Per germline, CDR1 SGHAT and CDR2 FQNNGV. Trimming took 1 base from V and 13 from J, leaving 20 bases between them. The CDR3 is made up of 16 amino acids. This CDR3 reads CASSLGSQGGFRPLHF. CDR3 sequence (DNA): TGTGCCAGCAGCTTAGGTTCCCAGGGCGGGTTTAGGCCCCTCCACTTT.

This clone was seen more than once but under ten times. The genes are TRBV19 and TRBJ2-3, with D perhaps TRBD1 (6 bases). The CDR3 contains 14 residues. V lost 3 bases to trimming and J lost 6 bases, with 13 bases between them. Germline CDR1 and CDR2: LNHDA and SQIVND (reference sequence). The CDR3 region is CASSIAGVDDTQYF. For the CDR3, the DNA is TGTGCCAGTAGTATTGCAGGGGTTGACGATACGCAGTATTTT.

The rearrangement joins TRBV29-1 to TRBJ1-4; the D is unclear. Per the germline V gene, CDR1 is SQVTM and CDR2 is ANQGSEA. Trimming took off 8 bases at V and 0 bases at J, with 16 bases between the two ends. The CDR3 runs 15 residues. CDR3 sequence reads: CSIGVGHATNEKLFF. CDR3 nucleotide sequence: TGCAGCATCGGGGTGGGCCATGCAACTAATGAAAAACTGTTTTTT.

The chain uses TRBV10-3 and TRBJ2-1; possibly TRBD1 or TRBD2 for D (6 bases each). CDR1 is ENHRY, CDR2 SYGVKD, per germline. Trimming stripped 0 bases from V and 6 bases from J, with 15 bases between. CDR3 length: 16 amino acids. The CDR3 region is CAISESKGGSSNEQFF. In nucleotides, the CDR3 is TGTGCCATCAGTGAGTCGAAGGGGGGTTCTTCCAATGAGCAGTTCTTC.

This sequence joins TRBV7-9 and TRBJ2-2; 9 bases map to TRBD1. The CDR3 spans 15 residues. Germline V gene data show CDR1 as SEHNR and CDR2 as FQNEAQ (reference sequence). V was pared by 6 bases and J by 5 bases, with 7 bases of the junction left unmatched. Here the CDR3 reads CASSHPGTGTGELFF. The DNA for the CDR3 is TGTGCCAGCAGTCACCCCGGGACAGGGACCGGGGAGCTGTTTTTT.

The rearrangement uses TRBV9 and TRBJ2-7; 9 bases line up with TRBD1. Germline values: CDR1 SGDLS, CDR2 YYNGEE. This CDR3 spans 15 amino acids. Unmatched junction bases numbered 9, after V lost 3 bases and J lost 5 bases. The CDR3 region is CASSDTGTGRHEQYF. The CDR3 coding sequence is TGTGCCAGCAGCGATACCGGGACAGGGCGACACGAGCAGTACTTC.

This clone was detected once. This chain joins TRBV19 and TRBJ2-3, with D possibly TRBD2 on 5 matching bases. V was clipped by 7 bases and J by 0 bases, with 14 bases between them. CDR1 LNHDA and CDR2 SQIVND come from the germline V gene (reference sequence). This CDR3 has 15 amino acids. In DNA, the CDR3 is TGTGCCAGTAAACCAGAGCGGACTAGCACAGATACGCAGTATTTT. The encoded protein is CASKPERTSTDTQYF.

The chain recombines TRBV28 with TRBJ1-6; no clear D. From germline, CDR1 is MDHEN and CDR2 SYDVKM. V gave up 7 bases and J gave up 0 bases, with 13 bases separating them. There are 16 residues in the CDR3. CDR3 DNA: TGTGCCAGCACCCGCCCCCGGGGCTCCTATAATTCACCCCTCCACTTT. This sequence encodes CASTRPRGSYNSPLHF. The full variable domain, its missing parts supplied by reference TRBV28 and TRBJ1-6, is DVKVTQSSRYLVKRTGEKVFLECVQDMDHENMFWYRQDPGLGLRLIYFSYDVKMKEKGDIPEGYSVSREKKERFSLILESASTNQTSMYLCASTRPRGSYNSPLHFGNGTRLTVT.

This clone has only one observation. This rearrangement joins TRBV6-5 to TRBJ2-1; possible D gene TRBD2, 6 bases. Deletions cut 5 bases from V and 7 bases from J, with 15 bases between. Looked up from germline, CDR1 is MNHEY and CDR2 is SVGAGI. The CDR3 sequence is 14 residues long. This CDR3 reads CASSKGLARNEQFF. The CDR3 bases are TGTGCCAGCAGTAAGGGGCTAGCGAGGAATGAGCAGTTCTTC.

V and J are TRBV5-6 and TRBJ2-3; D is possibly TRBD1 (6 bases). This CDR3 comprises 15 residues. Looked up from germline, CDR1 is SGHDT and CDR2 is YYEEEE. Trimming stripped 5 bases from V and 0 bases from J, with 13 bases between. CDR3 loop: CASRPSRGSTDTQYF. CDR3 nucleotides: TGTGCCAGCAGACCTAGTAGGGGGAGCACAGATACGCAGTATTTT.

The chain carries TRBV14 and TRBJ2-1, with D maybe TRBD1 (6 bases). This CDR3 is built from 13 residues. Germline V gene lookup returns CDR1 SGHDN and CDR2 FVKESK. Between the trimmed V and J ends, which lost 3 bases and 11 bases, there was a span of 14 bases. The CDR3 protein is CASSQSRDTQQFF. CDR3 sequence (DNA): TGTGCCAGCAGCCAGAGCCGGGACACTCAGCAGTTCTTC.

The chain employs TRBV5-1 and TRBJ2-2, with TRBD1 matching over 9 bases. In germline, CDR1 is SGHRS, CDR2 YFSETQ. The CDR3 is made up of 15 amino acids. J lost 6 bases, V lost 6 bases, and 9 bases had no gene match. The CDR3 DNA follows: TGCGCCAGCACCGTGGACAGGGGTCCCCCCGGGGAGCTGTTTTTT. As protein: CASTVDRGPPGELFF.

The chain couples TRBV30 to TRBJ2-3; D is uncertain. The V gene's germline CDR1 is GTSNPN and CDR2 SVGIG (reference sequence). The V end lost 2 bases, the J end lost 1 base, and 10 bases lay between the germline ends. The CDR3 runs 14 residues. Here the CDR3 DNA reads TGTGCCTGGAGTAGGGCTATTGGCACAGATACGCAGTATTTT. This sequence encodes CAWSRAIGTDTQYF.

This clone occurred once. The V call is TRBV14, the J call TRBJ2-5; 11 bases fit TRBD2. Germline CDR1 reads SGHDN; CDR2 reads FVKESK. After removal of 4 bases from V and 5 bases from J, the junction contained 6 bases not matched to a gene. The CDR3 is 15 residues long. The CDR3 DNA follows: TGTGCCAGCAGCCCCGGACTAGCGGGTTTGGAGACCCAGTACTTC. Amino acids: CASSPGLAGLETQYF.

The CDR3 DNA reads TGTGCCAGCAGCTTGGCTACGGGCCACTACGAGCAGTACTTC. This gives the protein CASSLATGHYEQYF. The chain recombines TRBV5-5 with TRBJ2-7; no definite D call. CDR3 length: 14 residues. V lost 0 bases, J lost 3 bases, and 10 bases lay in between. Germline assignment: CDR1 SGHKS and CDR2 YYEKEE (reference sequence).

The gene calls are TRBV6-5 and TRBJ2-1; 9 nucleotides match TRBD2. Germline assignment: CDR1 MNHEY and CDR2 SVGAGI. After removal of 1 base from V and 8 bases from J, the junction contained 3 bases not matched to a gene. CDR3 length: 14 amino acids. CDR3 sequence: CASSYLAGAYEQFF. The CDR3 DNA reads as TGTGCCAGCAGTTACTTAGCGGGAGCATATGAGCAGTTCTTC.

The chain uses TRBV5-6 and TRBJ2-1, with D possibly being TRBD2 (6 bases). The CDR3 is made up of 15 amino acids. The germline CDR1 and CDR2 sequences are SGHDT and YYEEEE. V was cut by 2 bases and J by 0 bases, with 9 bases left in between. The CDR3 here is CASSLKDYSYNEQFF. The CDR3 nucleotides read TGTGCCAGCAGCTTAAAGGACTACTCCTACAATGAGCAGTTCTTC. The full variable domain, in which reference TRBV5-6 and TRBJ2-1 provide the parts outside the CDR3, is DAGVTQSPTHLIKTRGQQVTLRCSPKSGHDTVSWYQQALGQGPQFIFQYYEEEERQRGNFPDRFSGHQFPNYSSELNVNALLLGDSALYLCASSLKDYSYNEQFFGPGTRLTVL.

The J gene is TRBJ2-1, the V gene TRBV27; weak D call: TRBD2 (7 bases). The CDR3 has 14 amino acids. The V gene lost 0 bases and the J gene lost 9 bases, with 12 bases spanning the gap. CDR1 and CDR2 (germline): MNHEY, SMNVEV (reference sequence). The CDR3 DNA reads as TGTGCCAGCAGTTTATCGGAAGGGGGGGGTGAGCAGTTCTTC. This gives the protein CASSLSEGGGEQFF.

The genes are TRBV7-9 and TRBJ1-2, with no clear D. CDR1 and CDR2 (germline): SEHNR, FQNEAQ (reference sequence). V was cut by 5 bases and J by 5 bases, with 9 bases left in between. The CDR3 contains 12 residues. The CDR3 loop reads CASSHEWYGYTF. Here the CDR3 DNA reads TGTGCCAGCAGCCACGAGTGGTATGGCTACACCTTC.

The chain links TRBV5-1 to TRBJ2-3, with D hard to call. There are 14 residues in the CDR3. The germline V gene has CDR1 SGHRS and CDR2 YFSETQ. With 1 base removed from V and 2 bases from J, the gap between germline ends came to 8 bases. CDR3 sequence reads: CASSLRVFTDTQYF. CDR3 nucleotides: TGCGCCAGCAGCTTGCGGGTTTTCACAGATACGCAGTATTTT.